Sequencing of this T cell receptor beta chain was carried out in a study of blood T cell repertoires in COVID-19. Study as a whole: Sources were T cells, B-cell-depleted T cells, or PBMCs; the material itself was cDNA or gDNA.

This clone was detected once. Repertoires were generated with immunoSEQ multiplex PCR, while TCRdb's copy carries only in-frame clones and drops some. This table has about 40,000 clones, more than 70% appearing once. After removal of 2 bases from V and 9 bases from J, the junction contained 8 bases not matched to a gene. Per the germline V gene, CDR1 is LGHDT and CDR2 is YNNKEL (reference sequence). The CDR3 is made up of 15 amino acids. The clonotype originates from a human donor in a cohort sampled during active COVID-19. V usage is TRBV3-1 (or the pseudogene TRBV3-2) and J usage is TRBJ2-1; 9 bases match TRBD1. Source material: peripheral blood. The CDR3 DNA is TGTGCCAGCAGCCAACCCCCTGGGACAGGGATTGAGCAGTTCTTC. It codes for CASSQPPGTGIEQFF.